Shown below are 19 T cell receptor beta chains from a single sample sequenced in a study of T cells after yellow fever vaccination. Via MiXCR, TCRdb re-called the 5' RACE reads, giving one row per CDR3 protein. Seen here are 200,000 or so distinct CDR3 sequences, more than 6.5% observed once, and the top ten hold about 0.95%. Specimen: CD4+ T cells sorted from PBMCs, collected on the day of the yellow fever booster vaccination. Source of these receptors: a young man who received the YFV17D yellow fever vaccine.

The chain recombines TRBV20-1 with TRBJ2-1; 9 nucleotides match TRBD2. V lost 3 bases and J lost 4; bases outside the gene matches: 13. Germline V CDR1 and CDR2: DFQATT, SNEGSKA (reference sequence). This CDR3 region has 17 residues. The CDR3 region has the DNA TGCAGTGCTAGCAGCCGAACCCTAGCGGGAAGGTACAATGAGCAGTTCTTC. Its protein is CSASSRTLAGRYNEQFF.

The rearrangement links TRBV29-1 to TRBJ1-5; TRBD1 matches at 9 bases. Germline-derived CDR1 and CDR2 are SQVTM and ANQGSEA. The CDR3 consists of 13 residues. V was pared by 6 bases and J by 2 bases, with 2 bases of the junction left unmatched. The CDR3 here is CSVGDRGNQPQHF. The CDR3 DNA sequence: TGCAGCGTGGGGGACAGGGGCAATCAGCCCCAGCATTTT.

In its sample, this clonotype was seen a few times. The chain combines TRBV6-5 with TRBJ2-2; the match to TRBD2 covers 10 bases. Germline V gene lookup returns CDR1 MNHEY and CDR2 SVGAGI. This CDR3 is 17 amino acids long. J was trimmed by 7 bases and V by 2 bases; bases with no gene match: 10. CDR3 loop: CASSYPTSGITVGELFF. In nucleotides, the CDR3 is TGTGCCAGCAGTTACCCAACTAGCGGGATAACGGTCGGGGAGCTGTTTTTT.

The chain employs TRBV24-1 and TRBJ2-5, with 9 bases matching TRBD1. With 7 bases clipped from V and 4 bases from J, the junction kept 9 bases outside the gene matches. In germline, CDR1 is KGHDR, CDR2 SFDVKD. The CDR3 has 15 residues. The CDR3 sequence: CATRGAGTGRETQYF. The CDR3 DNA follows: TGTGCCACCAGGGGGGCCGGGACAGGGAGAGAGACCCAGTACTTC.

At least ten counts were recorded for this clonotype. The CDR3 region is CASSHTSAAYEQYF. For the CDR3, the DNA is TGCGCCAGCAGCCACACGTCGGCCGCCTACGAGCAGTACTTC. The chain links TRBV5-1 to TRBJ2-7; D gene unclear. The CDR3 sequence is 14 residues long. V was shortened by 4 bases and J by 2 bases, with 13 bases between the two germline ends. Germline CDR1 reads SGHRS; CDR2 reads YFSETQ.

Turning to this clonotype: One base away lies a much larger clone, so this may be a sequencing read error. This chain links TRBV10-3 with TRBJ2-7, with D unclear. V dropped 3 bases and J dropped 3 bases, with 9 bases sitting between them. Germline V lookup: CDR1 ENHRY, CDR2 SYGVKD. The length of the CDR3 is 13 residues. The CDR3 is CAISDQSDYEQYF. The DNA for the CDR3 is TGTGCCATCAGTGATCAGTCCGACTACGAGCAGTACTTC.

The chain recombines TRBV12-3 or TRBV12-4 with TRBJ2-5; D uncertain. This CDR3 contains 14 residues. Trimming left V 0 bases short and J 1 base short, with 6 bases between. CDR3 DNA: TGTGCCAGCAGTTTAGCCCTGATCCAAGAGACCCAGTACTTC. Protein sequence: CASSLALIQETQYF.

This clonotype was counted many times. V is TRBV5-1 and J is TRBJ2-5; 10 bases are shared with TRBD1. The V gene end was trimmed by 0 bases and the J gene end by 0 bases; junction bases not matched to a gene: 2. The CDR3 has 16 amino acids. Germline CDR1 is SGHRS and CDR2 is YFSETQ. The CDR3 nucleotides read TGCGCCAGCAGCTTGGACGGACAGGGGGACCAAGAGACCCAGTACTTC. Translation gives CASSLDGQGDQETQYF. The variable domain in full, completed from reference TRBV5-1 and TRBJ2-5, reads KAGVTQTPRYLIKTRGQQVTLSCSPISGHRSVSWYQQTPGQGLQFLFEYFSETQRNKGNFPGRFSGRQFSNSRSEMNVSTLELGDSALYLCASSLDGQGDQETQYFGPGTRLLVL.

This clonotype came up a few times. The chain recombines TRBV20-1 with TRBJ1-6, with D perhaps matching TRBD1 (5 bases). The V end was cut by 7 bases, the J end by 6 bases, with 19 bases between. Germline V CDR1 and CDR2: DFQATT, SNEGSKA (reference sequence). This CDR3 contains 15 residues. This chain's CDR3 is CSEAGKSSGNSPLHF. The DNA of the CDR3 is TGCAGTGAAGCAGGGAAGAGCTCGGGTAATTCACCCCTCCACTTT.

The rearrangement uses TRBV20-1 and TRBJ1-5; 7 bases agree with TRBD1. J lost 7 bases, V lost 5 bases, and 5 bases had no gene match. This CDR3 has 12 amino acids. CDR1 DFQATT and CDR2 SNEGSKA come from the germline V gene (reference sequence). The CDR3 protein is CSAYRGGQPQHF. In DNA form, the CDR3 reads TGCAGTGCTTACAGGGGTGGCCAGCCCCAGCATTTT.

The J gene is TRBJ2-4, the V gene TRBV6-2 or TRBV6-3; D remains ambiguous. Trimming left V 8 bases short and J 5 bases short, with 19 bases between. CDR3 length equals 15 residues. Germline V gene data show CDR1 as MNHEY and CDR2 as SVGEGT. This chain's CDR3 is CASHDGLVSENIQYF. The CDR3 DNA sequence: TGTGCCAGCCATGACGGGCTCGTCTCTGAAAACATTCAGTACTTC.

This clonotype was observed at least ten times. The rearrangement joins TRBV29-1 to TRBJ2-7, with D hard to call. Trimming pared 3 bases from V and 1 base from J, leaving 7 bases between. Germline-derived CDR1 and CDR2 are SQVTM and ANQGSEA. The CDR3 is 12 residues long. The CDR3 reads CSVDDGSYEQYF. The CDR3 region has the DNA TGCAGCGTTGATGACGGATCCTACGAGCAGTACTTC.

The chain uses TRBV20-1 and TRBJ2-5; D may be TRBD2 (7 bases). In germline, CDR1 is DFQATT, CDR2 SNEGSKA (reference sequence). V was clipped by 8 bases and J by 9 bases, with 25 bases between them. CDR3 length equals 14 residues. The CDR3 loop reads CSSPGGGGTKAQYF. In DNA form, the CDR3 reads TGCAGTTCCCCGGGGGGCGGGGGAACGAAGGCCCAGTACTTC.

This clonotype was observed a handful of times. This chain connects TRBV7-6 to TRBJ2-5; TRBD2 aligns across 8 bases. CDR1 SGHVS and CDR2 FNYEAQ come from the germline V gene. V dropped 5 bases and J dropped 5; count of bases not matched to a gene: 10. CDR3 length: 15 amino acids. In DNA, the CDR3 is TGTGCCAGCAGCAGTTCCCGGGGGGGAGAGGAGACCCAGTACTTC. Amino acids: CASSSSRGGEETQYF. Together with reference TRBV7-6 and TRBJ2-5, the CDR3 gives the full variable domain: GAGVSQSPRYKVTKRGQDVALRCDPISGHVSLYWYRQALGQGPEFLTYFNYEAQQDKSGLPNDRFSAERPEGSISTLTIQRTEQRDSAMYRCASSSSRGGEETQYFGPGTRLLVL.

This clonotype was found a few times. J is TRBJ2-5 and V is TRBV7-2; 13 bases map to TRBD2. Germline V gene sequence: CDR1 SGHTA, CDR2 FQGNSA. The ends lost 5 bases at V and 4 bases at J; junction bases unmatched: 10. This CDR3 comprises 17 residues. The DNA of the CDR3 is TGTGCCAGCAGCCAGGGACTAGCGGGATTGTTTGCAGAGACCCAGTACTTC. It encodes CASSQGLAGLFAETQYF.

This clonotype was observed a handful of times. This chain uses TRBV7-2 with TRBJ2-3; D is unresolved. The CDR3 covers 16 residues. Germline lookup yields CDR1 SGHTA and CDR2 FQGNSA. The V end lost 3 bases, the J end lost 0 bases, and 13 bases lay between the germline ends. The CDR3 is CASSFIPLHSTDTQYF. For the CDR3, the DNA is TGTGCCAGCAGCTTCATCCCGTTACACAGCACAGATACGCAGTATTTT.

With respect to this clonotype: This may be a read error, as it is one base from a much larger clone. The chain employs TRBV20-1 and TRBJ2-5; D call uncertain. Trimming left V 5 bases short and J 5 bases short, with 18 bases between. The CDR3 is 14 residues long. The germline CDR1 and CDR2 sequences are DFQATT and SNEGSKA (reference sequence). CDR3 sequence reads: CSALTEPIHETQYF. The CDR3 DNA reads as TGCAGTGCTCTCACCGAACCTATCCACGAGACCCAGTACTTC.

This clonotype was detected ten times or more. V is TRBV14 and J is TRBJ2-1; D is possibly TRBD1 (5 bases). Germline V gene data show CDR1 as SGHDN and CDR2 as FVKESK. V dropped 5 bases and J dropped 0 bases, with 11 bases sitting between them. The CDR3 runs 15 residues. CDR3 coding DNA: TGTGCCAGCAGCGGGAAGGGGCGCTCCTACAATGAGCAGTTCTTC. Amino acids: CASSGKGRSYNEQFF.

This clonotype was recorded at least ten times. The chain joins TRBV7-8 to TRBJ2-7; 10 nucleotides match TRBD2. This CDR3 region has 15 residues. Germline V CDR1 and CDR2: SGHVS, FQNEAQ. The junction had 7 bases not matched to a gene; V was cut back by 6 bases and J by 2 bases. CDR3 loop: CASRGGTSAAYEQYF. The CDR3 coding sequence is TGTGCCAGCAGGGGTGGGACTAGCGCAGCCTACGAGCAGTACTTC.